A selection of T cell receptor beta chains follows, all from one sample in a study of T cells in Graves' hyperthyroidism and ophthalmopathy. In TCRdb, the multiplex PCR reads were re-called with MiXCR into one record per CDR3 protein. Of 700,000 or so distinct CDR3 sequences listed, approximately 14% are singletons. The sample was blood. These receptor sequences come from a woman in her 50s with Graves' ophthalmopathy. CDR3s include the opening cysteine and the closing phenylalanine or tryptophan. A D gene is named only where the DNA matches it firmly. Not all rows give a size; the values are once, few, many and, for expanded clones, a class.

V,size,J,D,CDR3,DNA
TRBV7-2,many,TRBJ2-3,TRBD2,CASSRQLAATTDTQYF,TGTGCCAGCAGCAGACAACTAGCGGCAACCACAGATACGCAGTATTTT
TRBV2,few,TRBJ2-5,TRBD1,CASTTDRGKKETQYF,TGTGCCAGCACCACGGACAGGGGGAAAAAAGAGACCCAGTACTTC
TRBV29-1,.,TRBJ2-1,.,CSVESGMGRSYNEQFF,TGCAGCGTTGAGTCTGGAATGGGACGGTCCTACAATGAGCAGTTCTTC
TRBV20-1,few,TRBJ2-7,.,CSARSGRVLDEQYF,TGCAGTGCTAGAAGTGGCAGGGTACTAGACGAGCAGTACTTC
TRBV28,few,TRBJ1-2,.,CASRPTGLGYGYTF,TGTGCCAGCAGACCAACAGGGCTAGGCTATGGCTACACCTTC
TRBV29-1,many,TRBJ1-1,TRBD1,CSVNQGANTEAFF,TGCAGCGTTAACCAGGGGGCGAACACTGAAGCTTTCTTT
TRBV27,.,TRBJ2-2,.,CASIGARDTGELFF,TGTGCCAGCATTGGGGCGCGTGACACCGGGGAGCTGTTTTTT
TRBV20-1,many,TRBJ1-5,TRBD1,CSAQRDRVNQPQHF,TGCAGTGCGCAAAGAGACAGGGTAAATCAGCCCCAGCATTTT
TRBV7-2,many,TRBJ2-7,.,CASSFLGGRVSVEQYF,TGTGCCAGCAGCTTTTTGGGGGGCAGGGTATCTGTCGAGCAGTACTTC
TRBV3-1,.,TRBJ1-6,TRBD1,CASSAQGTSPLHF,TGTGCCAGCAGCGCACAGGGGACTTCACCCCTCCACTTT
TRBV29-1,.,TRBJ2-7,TRBD2,CSATLAGSYEQYF,TGCAGCGCGACACTAGCGGGCTCCTACGAGCAGTACTTC
TRBV4-2,few,TRBJ2-7,.,CASSQASGTTYEQYF,TGTGCCAGCAGCCAAGCGTCGGGCACCACCTACGAGCAGTACTTC
TRBV7-8,many,TRBJ2-5,TRBD2,CASSLEPAGDETQYF,TGTGCCAGCAGCTTAGAGCCAGCGGGAGACGAGACCCAGTACTTC
TRBV24-1,.,TRBJ2-3,TRBD1,CATSNRGPIDTQYF,TGTGCCACCAGTAACAGGGGCCCCATAGATACGCAGTATTTT
TRBV6-2/TRBV6-3,many,TRBJ2-3,TRBD1,CASKGTGRDTQYF,TGTGCCAGCAAGGGGACAGGCAGGGATACGCAGTATTTT
TRBV30,many,TRBJ2-7,.,CAWSEFSYEQYF,TGTGCCTGGAGTGAATTTTCCTACGAGCAGTACTTC
TRBV9,few,TRBJ2-7,.,CASSADTAYEQYF,TGTGCCAGCAGCGCAGACACCGCCTACGAGCAGTACTTC
TRBV28,many,TRBJ2-3,.,CASSLDSPTDTQYF,TGTGCCAGCAGTTTAGACAGCCCCACAGATACGCAGTATTTT
TRBV6-5,many,TRBJ2-5,.,CASSYTYSLRQETQYF,TGTGCCAGCAGTTACACCTACTCATTGAGGCAAGAGACCCAGTACTTC
TRBV18,few,TRBJ1-3,.,CASSPLRGLTGNTIYF,TGTGCCAGCTCACCACTTCGGGGGCTTACTGGAAACACCATATATTTT
TRBV6-2/TRBV6-3,many,TRBJ2-1,TRBD2,CASSDWTSGNREQFF,TGTGCCAGTTCGGATTGGACTAGCGGGAATAGGGAGCAGTTCTTC
TRBV6-2/TRBV6-3,few,TRBJ2-7,TRBD1,CASSYSSDRETYEQYF,TGTGCCAGCAGTTACTCGAGTGACAGGGAGACCTACGAGCAGTACTTC
TRBV7-8,.,TRBJ1-5,TRBD1,CASSLWGRGPSNQPQHF,TGTGCCAGCAGCTTATGGGGCAGGGGGCCTAGCAATCAGCCCCAGCATTTT
TRBV7-9,many,TRBJ1-1,.,CASSLQGRGAASPNTEAFF,TGTGCCAGCAGCTTGCAAGGGCGTGGGGCAGCGAGCCCGAACACTGAAGCTTTCTTT
TRBV28,few,TRBJ2-2,TRBD1,CASTPTWWAGGGTGELFF,TGTGCCAGCACTCCGACCTGGTGGGCAGGGGGCGGAACCGGGGAGCTGTTTTTT
TRBV30,many,TRBJ1-3,.,CAWSSSGNTIYF,TGTGCCTGGAGTAGTTCTGGAAACACCATATATTTT
TRBV9,many,TRBJ1-1,TRBD1,CASSVEPRGSMNTEAFF,TGTGCCAGCAGCGTAGAACCCAGGGGGTCCATGAACACTGAAGCTTTCTTT
TRBV9,many,TRBJ2-1,TRBD2,CASSVVASGSYNEQFF,TGTGCCAGCAGCGTAGTGGCTAGCGGGAGCTACAATGAGCAGTTCTTC
TRBV28,many,TRBJ1-3,.,CASSLRAVGNTIYF,TGTGCCAGCAGTTTGAGGGCAGTTGGAAACACCATATATTTT
TRBV12-3/TRBV12-4,many,TRBJ2-1,TRBD2,CASSLWGSGIHNEQFF,TGTGCCAGCAGTTTATGGGGTAGCGGGATCCACAATGAGCAGTTCTTC
TRBV28,.,TRBJ2-1,TRBD2,CASSLEISLREGSYNEQFF,TGTGCCAGCAGTTTAGAAATATCCTTGCGGGAGGGCAGTTACAATGAGCAGTTCTTC